This T cell receptor beta chain was profiled in a study of cytomegalovirus exposure and HLA in healthy donors. General study findings and limits: Donors belonging to an Asian-associated ancestry cluster reportedly showed fewer N-insertions in productive TCRs than the approximately 690-donor mean, according to what a later analysis found. Based on reports, TCR beta sequences accurately predicted HLA-A and HLA-B alleles for most subjects. The CMV antigen specificity of three CMV-associated chains was confirmed through in vitro analysis.

The study ran its PCR with 60 Vbeta and 13 Jbeta primers. The assay was immunoSEQ multiplex PCR, and TCRdb's table has in-frame clones only and misses some. The table includes 58,000 or so clones, 65% to 75% detected once. The CDR3 totals 16 residues. The V and J ends lost 6 bases and 0 bases, in that order; junction bases with no gene match: 2. Germline CDR1 SGHTA, CDR2 FQGNSA. As for this clone: Its target is not known.

The sequenced material came from PBMCs. The chain links TRBV7-2 to TRBJ2-2; TRBD2 aligns across 12 bases. The sequence came from a man aged 45-65 years in good health and CMV-seropositive. In DNA, the CDR3 is TGTGCCAGCAGAAGGACTAGCGGGACGAACACCGGGGAGCTGTTTTTT. It codes for CASRRTSGTNTGELFF.